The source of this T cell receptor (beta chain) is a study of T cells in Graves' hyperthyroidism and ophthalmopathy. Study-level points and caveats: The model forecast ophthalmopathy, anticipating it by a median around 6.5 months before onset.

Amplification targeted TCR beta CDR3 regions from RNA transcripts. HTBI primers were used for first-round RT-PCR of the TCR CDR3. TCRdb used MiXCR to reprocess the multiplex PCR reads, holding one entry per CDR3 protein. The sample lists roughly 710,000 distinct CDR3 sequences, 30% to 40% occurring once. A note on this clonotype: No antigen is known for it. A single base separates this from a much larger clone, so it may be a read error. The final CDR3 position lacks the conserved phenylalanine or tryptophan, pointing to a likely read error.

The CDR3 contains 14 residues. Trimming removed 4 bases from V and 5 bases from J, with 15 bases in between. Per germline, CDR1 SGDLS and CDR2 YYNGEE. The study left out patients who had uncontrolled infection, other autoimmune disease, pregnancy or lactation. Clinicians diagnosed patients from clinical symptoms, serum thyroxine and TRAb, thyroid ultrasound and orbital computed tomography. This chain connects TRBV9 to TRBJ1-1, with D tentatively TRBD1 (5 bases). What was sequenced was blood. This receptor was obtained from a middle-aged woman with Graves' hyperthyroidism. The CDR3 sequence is CASSSSGRGTEAFS. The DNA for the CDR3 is TGTGCCAGCAGCTCATCAGGGAGAGGGACTGAAGCTTTCTCT.